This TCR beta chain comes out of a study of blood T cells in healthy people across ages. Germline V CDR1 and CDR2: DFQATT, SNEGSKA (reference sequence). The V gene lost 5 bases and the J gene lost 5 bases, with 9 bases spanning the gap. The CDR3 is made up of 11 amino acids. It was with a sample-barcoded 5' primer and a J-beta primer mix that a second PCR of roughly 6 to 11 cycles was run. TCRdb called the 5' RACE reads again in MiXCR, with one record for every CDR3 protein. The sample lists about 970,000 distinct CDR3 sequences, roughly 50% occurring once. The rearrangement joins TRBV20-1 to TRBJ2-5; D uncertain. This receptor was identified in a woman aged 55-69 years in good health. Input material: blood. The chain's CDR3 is CSAAPRETQYF. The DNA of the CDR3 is TGCAGTGCTGCCCCACGGGAGACCCAGTACTTC.